A single sample gave rise to the 8 T cell receptor beta chains below, sequenced in a study of blood T cells in healthy people across ages. A second PCR of about 7 to 12 cycles used a sample-barcoded 5' primer and a J-beta primer mix. TCRdb reprocessed the 5' RACE reads with MiXCR, giving one entry per CDR3 protein. The data show more than 1,000,000 distinct CDR3 sequences, under 30% seen once. This sample was also put to use in a study of T cells of mothers and their children.

Sequenced material: blood. The receptors come from a girl aged 2 to 9 in good health.

V usage is TRBV4-2 and J usage is TRBJ2-7; no clear D gene. Trimming took 5 bases from V and 6 from J, leaving 14 bases between them. Germline assignment: CDR1 LGHNA and CDR2 YNFKEQ. The CDR3 extends over 13 amino acids. The CDR3 loop is CASSGVFLGEQYF. The CDR3 DNA reads TGTGCCAGCAGCGGAGTCTTCCTTGGCGAGCAGTACTTC.

The chain recombines TRBV5-1 with TRBJ2-1; 7 nucleotides align to TRBD2. This CDR3 is 16 amino acids long. With V trimmed by 4 bases and J by 2 bases, 9 bases remained unmatched. Germline assignment: CDR1 SGHRS and CDR2 YFSETQ. Here the CDR3 reads CASSPYRLAPYNEQFF. CDR3 in DNA: TGCGCCAGCAGCCCTTATCGACTAGCCCCCTACAATGAGCAGTTCTTC. Based on the CDR3 plus reference TRBV5-1 and TRBJ2-1, the full variable domain is KAGVTQTPRYLIKTRGQQVTLSCSPISGHRSVSWYQQTPGQGLQFLFEYFSETQRNKGNFPGRFSGRQFSNSRSEMNVSTLELGDSALYLCASSPYRLAPYNEQFFGPGTRLTVL.

The sample holds a few counts of this clonotype. The rearrangement links TRBV29-1 to TRBJ2-3; no clear D. The ends were cut back, 1 base at V and 0 bases at J, with 14 bases in the middle. The CDR3 totals 16 residues. Germline CDR1 is SQVTM and CDR2 is ANQGSEA. Here the CDR3 DNA reads TGCAGCGTTGAAGGCCTTATGGTCCAAAGCACAGATACGCAGTATTTT. This translates into CSVEGLMVQSTDTQYF.

CDR3: CSVAGKNIHEQYF. The CDR3 DNA reads as TGCAGCGTAGCCGGAAAGAACATCCACGAGCAGTACTTC. The chain combines TRBV29-1 with TRBJ2-5; D unresolved. The J call is uncertain, as TRBJ2-7 better fits the DNA end. The CDR3 extends over 13 amino acids. Germline CDR1 is SQVTM and CDR2 is ANQGSEA.

The rearrangement links TRBV27 to TRBJ2-7, with no clear D. Germline loops: CDR1 MNHEY, CDR2 SMNVEV (reference sequence). The CDR3 length is 13 residues. The V end was cut by 2 bases, the J end by 6 bases, with 11 bases between. Here the CDR3 DNA reads TGTGCCAGCAGTTTACCAGGCACGAGCGAGCAGTACTTC. This codes for CASSLPGTSEQYF.

The chain carries TRBV7-2 and TRBJ1-2; TRBD1 agrees at 10 bases. V was clipped by 1 base and J by 12 bases; unmatched bases: 8. Germline V gene data show CDR1 as SGHTA and CDR2 as FQGNSA. The CDR3 contains 14 residues. In DNA form, the CDR3 reads TGTGCCAGCAGCTTAGACGGGACAGGGGATACGAACACCTTC. It codes for CASSLDGTGDTNTF. Combining the CDR3 with reference TRBV7-2 and TRBJ1-2 gives the whole variable domain GAGVSQSPSNKVTEKGKDVELRCDPISGHTALYWYRQSLGQGLEFLIYFQGNSAPDKSGLPSDRFSAERTGGSVSTLTIQRTQQEDSAVYLCASSLDGTGDTNTFGSGTRLTVV.

This chain links TRBV5-6 with TRBJ1-1; D is unresolved. Germline V gene lookup returns CDR1 SGHDT and CDR2 YYEEEE. This CDR3 is built from 16 residues. The V and J ends lost 3 bases and 3 bases respectively, with 18 bases between them. The CDR3, as DNA: TGTGCCAGCAGCTGGAGAGAAACTCTAGGAGACACTGAAGCTTTCTTT. It translates to CASSWRETLGDTEAFF.

This clonotype was recorded a few times. This chain uses TRBV7-9 with TRBJ2-6, with D possibly TRBD2 on 6 matching bases. CDR1 is SEHNR and CDR2 is FQNEAQ in the germline V gene (reference sequence). CDR3 size: 17 residues. V gave up 5 bases and J gave up 0 bases, with 14 bases separating them. The CDR3 DNA reads as TGTGCCAGCAGCGGCGGGGAGACCCTCTCTGGGGCCAACGTCCTGACTTTC. Protein: CASSGGETLSGANVLTF. The variable domain in full, completed from reference TRBV7-9 and TRBJ2-6, reads DTGVSQNPRHKITKRGQNVTFRCDPISEHNRLYWYRQTLGQGPEFLTYFQNEAQLEKSRLLSDRFSAERPKGSFSTLEIQRTEQGDSAMYLCASSGGETLSGANVLTFGAGSRLTVL.